This TCR beta chain was observed in a study of T cell responses to AZD1222 COVID-19 vaccine. CDR1 is GTSNPN and CDR2 is SVGIG in the germline V gene (reference sequence). Trimming stripped 2 bases from V and 0 bases from J, with 5 bases between. This CDR3 region has 14 residues. Regarding the study as a whole: Donors, mostly white British, included more females; clonal diversity was possibly underestimated. Vaccine-related CD4 TCRs covered spike, predominating at 160-218 and 743-854.

Regarding this clone: Its target is not known.

Method: immunoSEQ multiplex PCR; TCRdb's copy keeps in-frame clones and lacks some. The table lists over 120,000 clones, around 87% of them singletons. Sequences were derived from peripheral blood, sampled on day 0 of AZD1222 vaccination. The rearrangement uses TRBV30 and TRBJ2-6; D might be TRBD1 (5 bases). This TCR was recovered from an adult in good health. CDR3 bases: TGTGCCTGGAGTAGGGGCTCTGGGGCCAACGTCCTGACTTTC. Residues: CAWSRGSGANVLTF.